The rows below give T cell receptor beta chains drawn from one sample of a study of blood T cell repertoires in COVID-19. The method was immunoSEQ multiplex PCR; TCRdb's version includes in-frame clones alone and lacks a portion of them. This sample carries roughly 150,000 clones, 65% to 85% of them seen once, and the ten largest clones take more than 3.5%. Material: peripheral blood. These receptors originate from a woman of 80 years or more with acute or convalescent COVID-19. CDR3s include the opening cysteine and the closing phenylalanine or tryptophan. Fields, in order: V gene, D gene, clone size, J gene, CDR3 length, CDR3 DNA, CDR3 protein. The D gene is left open where the match is weak. Expanded clones get a size class; other rows say once, few or many, or leave the size out.

V gene: TRBV6-6
D gene: .
clone size: .
J gene: TRBJ2-5
CDR3 length: 14
CDR3 DNA: TGTGCCAGCAGGCCTCCGGAGGGTCAAGAGACCCAGTACTTC
CDR3 protein: CASRPPEGQETQYF

V gene: TRBV3-1/TRBV3-2
D gene: TRBD2
clone size: .
J gene: TRBJ2-3
CDR3 length: 19
CDR3 DNA: TGTGCCAGCAGCCAAGAACGGGGGCGGCGGGGGGGCCGGACAGATACGCAGTATTTT
CDR3 protein: CASSQERGRRGGRTDTQYF

V gene: TRBV5-1
D gene: .
clone size: few
J gene: TRBJ1-2
CDR3 length: 15
CDR3 DNA: TGCGCCAGCAGCTTGGGGGGGGTAGTCCGCTATGGCTACACCTTC
CDR3 protein: CASSLGGVVRYGYTF

V gene: TRBV9
D gene: .
clone size: few
J gene: TRBJ1-5
CDR3 length: 15
CDR3 DNA: TGTGCCAGCAGCCCAGGGGAGGGAGGGAATCAGCCCCAGCATTTT
CDR3 protein: CASSPGEGGNQPQHF

V gene: TRBV3-1/TRBV3-2
D gene: .
clone size: .
J gene: TRBJ2-1
CDR3 length: 16
CDR3 DNA: TGTGCCAGCAGCCAAGCCCGCGGGCAGATTTACAATGAGCAGTTCTTC
CDR3 protein: CASSQARGQIYNEQFF

V gene: TRBV4-1
D gene: .
clone size: .
J gene: TRBJ1-1
CDR3 length: 14
CDR3 DNA: TGCGCCAGCAGCCGACAACCAGGGGACACTGAAGCTTTCTTT
CDR3 protein: CASSRQPGDTEAFF

V gene: TRBV6-5
D gene: .
clone size: .
J gene: TRBJ1-2
CDR3 length: 13
CDR3 DNA: TGTGCCAGCAGCCTGGACAATAACTATGGCTACACCTTC
CDR3 protein: CASSLDNNYGYTF

V gene: TRBV7-2
D gene: .
clone size: .
J gene: TRBJ1-2
CDR3 length: 16
CDR3 DNA: TGTGCCAGCAGCTTAAACTTTGCCGCGGGCCCTGCCGGCTACACCTTC
CDR3 protein: CASSLNFAAGPAGYTF

V gene: TRBV6-1
D gene: .
clone size: .
J gene: TRBJ2-7
CDR3 length: 14
CDR3 DNA: TGTGCCAGCAGTGAAAGGCACAGTACGGACGAGCAGTACTTC
CDR3 protein: CASSERHSTDEQYF

V gene: TRBV7-9
D gene: TRBD1
clone size: .
J gene: TRBJ1-6
CDR3 length: 14
CDR3 DNA: TGTGCCAGCAGCGTCGGGACAGAGAATTCACCCCTCCACTTT
CDR3 protein: CASSVGTENSPLHF

V gene: TRBV5-1
D gene: .
clone size: .
J gene: TRBJ2-7
CDR3 length: 14
CDR3 DNA: TGCGCCAGCAGCTCTCAGATACAGACCTACGAGCAGTACTTC
CDR3 protein: CASSSQIQTYEQYF

V gene: TRBV6-5
D gene: .
clone size: .
J gene: TRBJ1-2
CDR3 length: 13
CDR3 DNA: TGTGCCAGCAGCCCCGACAGGAAAAATGGCTACACCTTC
CDR3 protein: CASSPDRKNGYTF

V gene: TRBV9
D gene: .
clone size: .
J gene: TRBJ1-1
CDR3 length: 14
CDR3 DNA: TGTGCCAGCAGCGTAGGATACTTGAACACTGAAGCTTTCTTT
CDR3 protein: CASSVGYLNTEAFF

V gene: TRBV14
D gene: .
clone size: .
J gene: TRBJ1-1
CDR3 length: 14
CDR3 DNA: TGTGCCAGCAGCCAAGCCAGGGGAGTCACTGAAGCTTTCTTT
CDR3 protein: CASSQARGVTEAFF

V gene: TRBV5-6
D gene: TRBD1
clone size: few
J gene: TRBJ1-2
CDR3 length: 16
CDR3 DNA: TGTGCCAGCAGCATCTGGACAGGGCTTAGTAACTATGGCTACACCTTC
CDR3 protein: CASSIWTGLSNYGYTF

V gene: TRBV6-6
D gene: TRBD2
clone size: .
J gene: TRBJ2-7
CDR3 length: 14
CDR3 DNA: TGTGCCAGCAGTTACCTAGCGGGAGACTACGAGCAGTACTTC
CDR3 protein: CASSYLAGDYEQYF

V gene: TRBV30
D gene: TRBD1
clone size: few
J gene: TRBJ1-4
CDR3 length: 13
CDR3 DNA: TGTGCCTGTAGACAGGGTGGGAATGAAAAACTGTTTTTT
CDR3 protein: CACRQGGNEKLFF

V gene: TRBV4-3
D gene: .
clone size: .
J gene: TRBJ1-2
CDR3 length: 15
CDR3 DNA: TGCGCCAGCAGCCAAGAGCTGGGACTGCGGAGTGGCTACACCTTC
CDR3 protein: CASSQELGLRSGYTF

V gene: TRBV4-3
D gene: .
clone size: .
J gene: TRBJ2-1
CDR3 length: 15
CDR3 DNA: TGCGCCAGCAGCCATCGCTCCGGGGTGGATTCTGAGCAGTTCTTC
CDR3 protein: CASSHRSGVDSEQFF

V gene: TRBV18
D gene: .
clone size: few
J gene: TRBJ1-1
CDR3 length: 16
CDR3 DNA: TGTGCCAGCTCACCGACTTGGGGCCCGGGGGACACTGAAGCTTTCTTT
CDR3 protein: CASSPTWGPGDTEAFF

V gene: TRBV27
D gene: .
clone size: .
J gene: TRBJ1-2
CDR3 length: 13
CDR3 DNA: TGTGCCACCTACCGGGGGGGTGGCTATGGCTACACCTTC
CDR3 protein: CATYRGGGYGYTF

V gene: TRBV18
D gene: .
clone size: .
J gene: TRBJ1-5
CDR3 length: 15
CDR3 DNA: TGTGCCAGCTCACCGGAGAGCGGGGAAAGTCAGCCCCAGCATTTT
CDR3 protein: CASSPESGESQPQHF

V gene: TRBV18
D gene: TRBD2
clone size: .
J gene: TRBJ2-5
CDR3 length: 15
CDR3 DNA: TGTGCCAGCTCACGGGGACTAGCGCTACAAGAGACCCAGTACTTC
CDR3 protein: CASSRGLALQETQYF

V gene: TRBV27
D gene: TRBD1
clone size: .
J gene: TRBJ1-5
CDR3 length: 15
CDR3 DNA: TGTGCCAGCAGCTGGACAGGGCTTAGCAATCAGCCCCAGCATTTT
CDR3 protein: CASSWTGLSNQPQHF

V gene: TRBV6-2/TRBV6-3
D gene: .
clone size: .
J gene: TRBJ2-3
CDR3 length: 13
CDR3 DNA: TGTGCCAGCAGTTACATACAGGGTAGCGAGCAGTATTTT
CDR3 protein: CASSYIQGSEQYF

V gene: TRBV5-5
D gene: TRBD1
clone size: .
J gene: TRBJ1-4
CDR3 length: 14
CDR3 DNA: TGTGCCAGCAGCCCCGGGACAGGGTCTGAAAAACTGTTTTTT
CDR3 protein: CASSPGTGSEKLFF

V gene: TRBV4-1
D gene: .
clone size: .
J gene: TRBJ1-1
CDR3 length: 15
CDR3 DNA: TGCGCCAGCAGCCAAGACCGAGGAGGGGCGTTGGCGGCTTTCTTT
CDR3 protein: CASSQDRGGALAAFF

V gene: TRBV5-1
D gene: .
clone size: .
J gene: TRBJ1-1
CDR3 length: 12
CDR3 DNA: TGCGCCAGCAGCTTTAGAGGCACTGAAGCTTTCTTT
CDR3 protein: CASSFRGTEAFF

V gene: TRBV29-1
D gene: TRBD1
clone size: many
J gene: TRBJ2-6
CDR3 length: 14
CDR3 DNA: TGCAGCGTGACAGGGGTTTCTGGGGCCAACGTCCTGACTTTC
CDR3 protein: CSVTGVSGANVLTF

V gene: TRBV5-5
D gene: .
clone size: .
J gene: TRBJ1-5
CDR3 length: 12
CDR3 DNA: TGTGCCAGCAGCCCCGTCAATCAGCCCCAGCATTTT
CDR3 protein: CASSPVNQPQHF

V gene: TRBV24-1
D gene: TRBD2
clone size: .
J gene: TRBJ2-1
CDR3 length: 17
CDR3 DNA: TGTGCCACCAGTGACCGGACTAGCCCAAGCTCCTACAATGAGCAGTTCTTC
CDR3 protein: CATSDRTSPSSYNEQFF

V gene: TRBV20-1
D gene: .
clone size: .
J gene: TRBJ1-1
CDR3 length: 11
CDR3 DNA: TGCAGTGCAAAGGACAGACTTGAAGCTTTCTTT
CDR3 protein: CSAKDRLEAFF

V gene: TRBV6-6
D gene: .
clone size: .
J gene: TRBJ1-1
CDR3 length: 13
CDR3 DNA: TGTGCCAGCAGTTACAACCCGGACAGTGAAGCTTTCTTT
CDR3 protein: CASSYNPDSEAFF

V gene: TRBV5-6
D gene: .
clone size: few
J gene: TRBJ2-7
CDR3 length: 12
CDR3 DNA: TGTGCCAGCAGCGAGCGGAGTTACGAGCAGTACTTC
CDR3 protein: CASSERSYEQYF

V gene: TRBV18
D gene: .
clone size: .
J gene: TRBJ1-5
CDR3 length: 14
CDR3 DNA: TGTGCCAGCTCCGAAAACTATAGCAATCAGCCCCAGCATTTT
CDR3 protein: CASSENYSNQPQHF

V gene: TRBV7-2
D gene: .
clone size: .
J gene: TRBJ1-1
CDR3 length: 17
CDR3 DNA: TGTGCCAGCAGCTTAGGAAGAGGCACAGGAAAGAACACTGAAGCTTTCTTT
CDR3 protein: CASSLGRGTGKNTEAFF

V gene: TRBV19
D gene: TRBD2
clone size: .
J gene: TRBJ2-5
CDR3 length: 16
CDR3 DNA: TGTGCCAGCTCACCACCCTTTGGGCGGGGGAAAGAGACCCAGTACTTC
CDR3 protein: CASSPPFGRGKETQYF